This record covers a single T cell receptor (beta chain). The data were obtained in a study of T cell changes during pregnancy in multiple sclerosis. Generated by immunoSEQ multiplex PCR, the TCRdb table keeps only in-frame clones and is missing some. The table has tens of thousands of clones, approximately 91% seen once. The CDR3 length is 19 residues. Germline values: CDR1 MNHEY, CDR2 SMNVEV (reference sequence). The ends lost 4 bases at V and 2 bases at J; junction bases unmatched: 13. The source of this sequence is a female donor with multiple sclerosis, enrolled in a pregnancy study. This chain links TRBV27 with TRBJ2-3, with 12 nucleotides matching TRBD1. This specimen consisted of peripheral blood, obtained in the third trimester of pregnancy. CDR3 bases: TGTGCCAGCAGTTGGGACAGGGGGCTAGGACGGCCTTCCACAGATACGCAGTATTTT. Protein sequence: CASSWDRGLGRPSTDTQYF.